A single sample is the source of the 12 T cell receptor beta chains below, sequenced in a study of blood T cells in healthy people across ages. Then a second PCR, running roughly 7 to 11 cycles, was carried out with a sample-barcoded 5' primer and a J-beta primer mix. TCRdb re-called the 5' RACE reads through MiXCR, storing one row per CDR3 protein. The top ten clones hold 13% of a sample with about a million distinct CDR3 sequences, 45% to 50% of them seen once. The sequenced material came from blood. Source of these receptors: a man aged 25-40 years in good health.

The chain has TRBV2 and TRBJ2-5; TRBD2 matches at 12 bases. The CDR3 sequence is 19 residues long. The trim removed 7 bases at V and 3 bases at J, leaving 18 bases unmatched. Germline V gives CDR1 SNHLY, CDR2 FYNNEI. CDR3 DNA: TGTGCCAGCAAAAAGGGGACTAGCGGGTTCCGGTTAGAAGAAGAGACCCAGTACTTC. Its protein is CASKKGTSGFRLEEETQYF.

The V and J genes are TRBV9 and TRBJ2-5; D is possibly TRBD2 (7 bases). CDR1 is SGDLS, CDR2 YYNGEE, per germline. CDR3 length: 15 residues. V was trimmed by 7 bases and J by 1 base, leaving 17 bases between them. Written as DNA, the CDR3 is TGTGCCAGCGACGGCGGGGGCTCGATCCAAGAGACCCAGTACTTC. Protein: CASDGGGSIQETQYF.

The rearrangement joins TRBV12-3 or TRBV12-4 to TRBJ2-3; 9 bases align to TRBD1. The ends lost 4 bases at V and 2 bases at J; junction bases unmatched: 7. The CDR3 covers 16 residues. The CDR3 protein is CASSSRRQGVTDTQYF. In DNA, the CDR3 is TGTGCCAGCAGTTCACGTCGACAGGGGGTCACAGATACGCAGTATTTT.

This clonotype has more than one count but fewer than ten. This chain uses TRBV11-3 with TRBJ2-7; 9 nucleotides agree with TRBD1. The V gene end was trimmed by 5 bases and the J gene end by 3 bases; junction bases not matched to a gene: 5. CDR3 length: 14 residues. The germline V gene encodes CDR1 SGHNT and CDR2 YENEEA. The CDR3, as DNA: TGTGCCAGCAGCCCGAAGACAGGGGGCTACGAGCAGTACTTC. It encodes CASSPKTGGYEQYF.

V is TRBV29-1 and J is TRBJ2-5, with D possibly being TRBD1 (6 bases). Germline CDR1 is SQVTM and CDR2 is ANQGSEA. The CDR3 sequence is 12 residues long. Trimming pared 7 bases from V and 2 bases from J, leaving 11 bases between. CDR3 sequence: CSGGLPQETQYF. Here the CDR3 DNA reads TGCAGCGGGGGGCTACCGCAAGAGACCCAGTACTTC.

V and J are TRBV20-1 and TRBJ2-5; D may be TRBD1 (5 bases). Germline-derived CDR1 and CDR2 are DFQATT and SNEGSKA (reference sequence). V lost 0 bases and J 2 bases, leaving 10 bases between the germline ends. The length of the CDR3 is 14 residues. The CDR3 sequence: CSARDHSGQETQYF. The CDR3 nucleotides are TGCAGTGCTAGAGATCATTCAGGGCAAGAGACCCAGTACTTC.

The sample holds a few counts of this clonotype. The chain employs TRBV5-1 and TRBJ2-1, with D perhaps matching TRBD2 (6 bases). The CDR3 covers 17 residues. V was cut by 4 bases and J by 3 bases, with 20 bases left in between. Germline lookup yields CDR1 SGHRS and CDR2 YFSETQ. CDR3 residues: CASSPVPGLQNYNEQFF. As DNA, the CDR3 is TGCGCCAGCAGCCCGGTCCCGGGACTCCAAAACTACAATGAGCAGTTCTTC.

This clonotype came up a few times. The rearrangement joins TRBV9 to TRBJ2-1; no clear D gene. Looked up from germline, CDR1 is SGDLS and CDR2 is YYNGEE. V lost 4 bases to trimming and J lost 6 bases, with 17 bases between them. This CDR3 has 15 residues. The CDR3 reads CASSPPGLQLNEQFF. CDR3 DNA: TGTGCCAGCAGCCCCCCCGGTTTACAGCTCAATGAGCAGTTCTTC.

This chain uses TRBV4-3 with TRBJ2-7; D might be TRBD2 (6 bases). Germline V lookup: CDR1 LGHNA, CDR2 YSLEER. CDR3 length: 13 amino acids. V was cut by 0 bases and J by 6 bases, with 9 bases left in between. CDR3 loop: CASSQDRRAEQYF. The CDR3 DNA sequence: TGCGCCAGCAGCCAAGATCGGAGGGCCGAGCAGTACTTC.

Comments on this clonotype: Germline is not matched at one junction end, which may reflect a read error. V usage is TRBV6-6 and J usage is TRBJ1-1; D is possibly TRBD1 (6 bases). The CDR3 is 14 amino acids. Germline V gene lookup returns CDR1 MNHNY and CDR2 SVGAGI (reference sequence). The CDR3 DNA reads TGCGCCAGCAGTGACCGCACAGGGTACACTGAAGCTTTCTTT. This translates into CASSDRTGYTEAFF.

J is TRBJ2-1 and V is TRBV6-2 or TRBV6-3, with 8 nucleotides matching TRBD2. Germline assignment: CDR1 MNHEY and CDR2 SVGEGT. The CDR3 extends over 18 amino acids. Unmatched junction bases numbered 14, after V lost 2 bases and J lost 5 bases. This chain's CDR3 is CASSYRPLGLAPDNEQFF. CDR3 bases: TGTGCCAGCAGTTACCGGCCACTCGGACTAGCCCCCGACAATGAGCAGTTCTTC.

The rearrangement uses TRBV11-2 and TRBJ2-7, with 9 bases matching TRBD2. Germline V gives CDR1 SGHAT, CDR2 FQNNGV. V lost 5 bases, J lost 3 bases, and 5 bases stayed unmatched. This CDR3 comprises 14 residues. The CDR3 sequence: CASSGGLAFYEQYF. The CDR3 nucleotides read TGTGCCAGCAGCGGGGGACTAGCCTTCTACGAGCAGTACTTC. Based on the CDR3 plus reference TRBV11-2 and TRBJ2-7, the full variable domain is EAGVAQSPRYKIIEKRQSVAFWCNPISGHATLYWYQQILGQGPKLLIQFQNNGVVDDSQLPKDRFSAERLKGVDSTLKIQPAKLEDSAVYLCASSGGLAFYEQYFGPGTRLTVT.